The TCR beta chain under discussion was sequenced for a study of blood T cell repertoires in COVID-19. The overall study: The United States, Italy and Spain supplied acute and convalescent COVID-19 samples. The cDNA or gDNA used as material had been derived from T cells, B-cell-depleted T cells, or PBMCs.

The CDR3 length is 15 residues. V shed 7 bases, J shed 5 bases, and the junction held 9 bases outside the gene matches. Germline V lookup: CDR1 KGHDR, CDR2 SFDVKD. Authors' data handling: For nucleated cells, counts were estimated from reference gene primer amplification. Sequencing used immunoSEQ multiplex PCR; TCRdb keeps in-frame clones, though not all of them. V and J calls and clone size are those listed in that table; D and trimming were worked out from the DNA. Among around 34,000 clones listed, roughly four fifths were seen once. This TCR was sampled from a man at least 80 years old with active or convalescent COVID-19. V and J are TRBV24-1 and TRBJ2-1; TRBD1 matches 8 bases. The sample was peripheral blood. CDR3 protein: CATSTDRGLHNEQFF. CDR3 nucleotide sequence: TGTGCCACCAGCACCGACAGGGGACTTCACAATGAGCAGTTCTTC.